A single sample is the source of the 3 T cell receptor beta chains below, sequenced in a study of blood T cells in healthy people across ages. Primed by a sample-barcoded 5' primer and a J-beta primer mix, a second PCR proceeded for about 6 to 11 cycles. Via MiXCR, TCRdb re-called the 5' RACE reads, giving one row per CDR3 protein. The sample shows some 1,000,000 distinct CDR3 sequences, around 25% of them seen only once. This sample also belongs to another study, concerning T cells of mothers and their children.

The sequenced material came from blood. The receptors were sampled from a girl aged 2-10 years in good health.

J is TRBJ2-5 and V is TRBV5-5; unclear D gene. The closer fit of TRBJ2-7 to the DNA end suggests the J call may be wrong. This CDR3 spans 16 amino acids. Germline CDR1 SGHKS, CDR2 YYEKEE (reference sequence). The DNA for the CDR3 is TGTGCCAGCAGCTTGGATTTAAGCGTGGGTTCCTACGAGCAGTACTTC. Translating it yields CASSLDLSVGSYEQYF.

The V gene is TRBV7-2, the J gene TRBJ2-1; 7 bases are shared with TRBD2. V lost 5 bases to trimming and J lost 5 bases; unmatched junction nucleotides: 15. CDR3 length equals 17 residues. Germline V gene data show CDR1 as SGHTA and CDR2 as FQGNSA. Written as DNA, the CDR3 is TGTGCCAGCAGCCGAATGGCGATTTCGGGACTACACAATGAGCAGTTCTTC. Translated, it gives CASSRMAISGLHNEQFF.

The chain recombines TRBV29-1 with TRBJ2-7; possible D gene TRBD1, 6 bases. The germline V gene encodes CDR1 SQVTM and CDR2 ANQGSEA. With 3 bases removed from V and 1 base from J, the gap between germline ends came to 19 bases. This CDR3 contains 16 residues. As DNA, the CDR3 is TGCAGCGTTGACATCCGCGAGGGGGTAGGATCCTACGAGCAGTACTTC. Amino acids: CSVDIREGVGSYEQYF.